The clone carrying this T cell receptor (beta chain) has more than one count but fewer than ten. Its antigen is not identified. Profiling relied on immunoSEQ multiplex PCR, and the TCRdb table lists in-frame clones only, not all of them. This sample carries approximately 64,000 clones, about four fifths of them seen once, and the ten largest clones take 7.3%. The CDR3 sequence is 13 residues long. The germline V gene encodes CDR1 SNHLY and CDR2 FYNNEI. V lost 6 bases to trimming and J lost 7 bases; unmatched junction nucleotides: 3. The data originate from a study of T cell responses to AZD1222 COVID-19 vaccine. Study-level information: Pooled in the analysis were second doses at about 4 or about 12 weeks. Whole-study findings and limits: Spike-specific TCR repertoires showed rising breadth and depth after two AZD1222 doses. Baseline seropositivity occurred in only 5 to 7 AZD1222 recipients.

Sample: peripheral blood, taken on day 0 of AZD1222 vaccination. The J gene is TRBJ1-5, the V gene TRBV2; 10 nucleotides agree with TRBD1. The receptor was derived from an adult in good health. CDR3 sequence (DNA): TGTGCCAGCAGGGGGACAGGGGTACAGCCCCAGCATTTT. Its protein product is CASRGTGVQPQHF.